Reported below is one T cell receptor beta chain. A quantity of about 0.5 to 1 ug RNA underwent reverse transcription using random hexamers. TCRdb re-analysed the immunoSEQ multiplex PCR reads in MiXCR, keeping a single row per CDR3 protein. The sample comprises some 150,000 distinct CDR3 sequences, around 94% of which are singletons, and more than 0.065% rests with the top ten. This sample stems from a study of CD8 T cells in Susac syndrome. This CDR3 region has 14 residues. From germline, CDR1 is MDHEN and CDR2 SYDVKM. The trim removed 6 bases at V and 5 bases at J, leaving 2 bases unmatched. CD8+ and CD4+ T cells from blood underwent TCR beta sequencing, which was carried out in a high-throughput format.

The origin of this receptor is a human donor in good health. The chain uses TRBV28 and TRBJ1-4; TRBD1 agrees at 11 bases. The specimen sequenced was CD4+ T cells from PBMCs. CDR3 sequence reads: CASSRDRGNEKLFF. CDR3 in DNA: TGTGCCAGCAGCAGGGACAGGGGGAATGAAAAACTGTTTTTT. The variable domain in full, with the rest retrieved from reference TRBV28 and TRBJ1-4, is DVKVTQSSRYLVKRTGEKVFLECVQDMDHENMFWYRQDPGLGLRLIYFSYDVKMKEKGDIPEGYSVSREKKERFSLILESASTNQTSMYLCASSRDRGNEKLFFGSGTQLSVL.